The rows below give T cell receptor beta chains drawn from one sample of a study of vaccination and CD4 T cells after COVID-19. TCRdb re-derived calls from the PCR reads in MiXCR, one entry per CDR3 protein. The table has 6,000 to 7,500 distinct CDR3 sequences, around 40% seen once. Their antigens are not known. Sequencing used CD4+ T cells from blood, cultured in vitro. Every receptor here comes from a human donor in good health. CDR3s include the opening cysteine and the closing phenylalanine or tryptophan. Each record gives: CDR3 DNA, CDR3 protein, clone size, V gene, J gene, D gene. A D gene is named only where the DNA matches it firmly. Clone size is not always given. Where it is, it says once, few, many or a class for expanded clones.

CDR3nt: TGCAGCGTCAGGGACAGGGAAGGCTACACCTTC
CDR3aa: CSVRDREGYTF
abundance: few
v_gene: TRBV29-1
j_gene: TRBJ1-2
d_gene: TRBD1

CDR3nt: TGTGCCAGCAGCTTAGGAGATACGCAGTATTTT
CDR3aa: CASSLGDTQYF
abundance: once
v_gene: TRBV11-2
j_gene: TRBJ2-3
d_gene: .

CDR3nt: TGTGCCAGCAGTTTAGCGGACTCCGGGGCCCAAGGCGGCTACACCTTC
CDR3aa: CASSLADSGAQGGYTF
abundance: .
v_gene: TRBV12-3/TRBV12-4
j_gene: TRBJ1-2
d_gene: .

CDR3nt: TGTGCCAGCAGGACATTGGACAGGGGTCGCGAGCAGTACTTC
CDR3aa: CASRTLDRGREQYF
abundance: .
v_gene: TRBV6-1
j_gene: TRBJ2-7
d_gene: TRBD1

CDR3nt: TGTGCCACCCTAACAGGGGTCGGAAGCACTGAAGCTTTCTTT
CDR3aa: CATLTGVGSTEAFF
abundance: few
v_gene: TRBV7-8
j_gene: TRBJ1-1
d_gene: TRBD1

CDR3nt: TGTGCCAGCAGCGTAGCCGTAGGCCAGCCCCAGCATTTT
CDR3aa: CASSVAVGQPQHF
abundance: few
v_gene: TRBV9
j_gene: TRBJ1-5
d_gene: .

CDR3nt: TGTGCCAGCAGTTCCAGGCGGGACAGTTATGGCTACACCTTC
CDR3aa: CASSSRRDSYGYTF
abundance: .
v_gene: TRBV6-5
j_gene: TRBJ1-2
d_gene: TRBD1

CDR3nt: TGTGCCACCAGCCTCCAGGGGGGAGTCTATGGCTACACCTTC
CDR3aa: CATSLQGGVYGYTF
abundance: medium-sized
v_gene: TRBV15
j_gene: TRBJ1-2
d_gene: TRBD1

CDR3nt: TGTGCCAGCAGCCCTCCCCAGACAGAGGCGACAGATACGCAGTATTTT
CDR3aa: CASSPPQTEATDTQYF
abundance: .
v_gene: TRBV7-3
j_gene: TRBJ2-3
d_gene: .

CDR3nt: TGTGCCAGCAGCTCTGGAGGCACGACCTACGAGCAGTACTTC
CDR3aa: CASSSGGTTYEQYF
abundance: few
v_gene: TRBV11-2
j_gene: TRBJ2-7
d_gene: .

CDR3nt: TGTGCCAGCAGACAGACGGACACTGAAGCTTTCTTT
CDR3aa: CASRQTDTEAFF
abundance: few
v_gene: TRBV2
j_gene: TRBJ1-1
d_gene: .

CDR3nt: TGTGCCAGCAGCCAAGAGCGGGGGGGACAAGAGACCCAGTACTTC
CDR3aa: CASSQERGGQETQYF
abundance: .
v_gene: TRBV4-2
j_gene: TRBJ2-5
d_gene: TRBD2

CDR3nt: TGTGCCAGCAGCGACCTACAGGGGGTGATGAATCAGCCCCAGCATTTT
CDR3aa: CASSDLQGVMNQPQHF
abundance: .
v_gene: TRBV6-1
j_gene: TRBJ1-5
d_gene: TRBD1

CDR3nt: TGTGCCACTTCCGGGCCGTACAATGAGCAGTTCTTC
CDR3aa: CATSGPYNEQFF
abundance: .
v_gene: TRBV6-2/TRBV6-3
j_gene: TRBJ2-1
d_gene: .

CDR3nt: TGTGCCAGCGGACCGACGGGACAAGACATGAACACTGAAGCTTTCTTT
CDR3aa: CASGPTGQDMNTEAFF
abundance: medium-sized
v_gene: TRBV6-1
j_gene: TRBJ1-1
d_gene: .